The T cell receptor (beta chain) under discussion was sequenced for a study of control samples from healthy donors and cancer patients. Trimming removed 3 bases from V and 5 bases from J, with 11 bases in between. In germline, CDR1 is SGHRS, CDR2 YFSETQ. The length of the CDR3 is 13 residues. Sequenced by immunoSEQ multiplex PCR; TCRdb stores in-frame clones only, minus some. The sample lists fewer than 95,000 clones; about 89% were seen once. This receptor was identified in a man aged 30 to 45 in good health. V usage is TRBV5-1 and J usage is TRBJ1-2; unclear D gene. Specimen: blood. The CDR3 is CASSSTVGYGYTF. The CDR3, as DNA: TGCGCCAGCAGCTCCACTGTGGGGTATGGCTACACCTTC.